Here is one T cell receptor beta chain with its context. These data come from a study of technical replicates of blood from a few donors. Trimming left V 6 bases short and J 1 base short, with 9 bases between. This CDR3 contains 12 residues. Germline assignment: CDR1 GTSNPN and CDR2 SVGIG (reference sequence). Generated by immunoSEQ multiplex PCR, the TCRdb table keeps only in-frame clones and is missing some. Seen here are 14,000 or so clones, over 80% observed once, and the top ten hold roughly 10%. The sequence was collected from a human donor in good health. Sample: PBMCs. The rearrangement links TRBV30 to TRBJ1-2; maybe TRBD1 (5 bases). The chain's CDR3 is CACRDYNYGYTF. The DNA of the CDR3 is TGTGCCTGTCGGGACTATAACTATGGCTACACCTTC.